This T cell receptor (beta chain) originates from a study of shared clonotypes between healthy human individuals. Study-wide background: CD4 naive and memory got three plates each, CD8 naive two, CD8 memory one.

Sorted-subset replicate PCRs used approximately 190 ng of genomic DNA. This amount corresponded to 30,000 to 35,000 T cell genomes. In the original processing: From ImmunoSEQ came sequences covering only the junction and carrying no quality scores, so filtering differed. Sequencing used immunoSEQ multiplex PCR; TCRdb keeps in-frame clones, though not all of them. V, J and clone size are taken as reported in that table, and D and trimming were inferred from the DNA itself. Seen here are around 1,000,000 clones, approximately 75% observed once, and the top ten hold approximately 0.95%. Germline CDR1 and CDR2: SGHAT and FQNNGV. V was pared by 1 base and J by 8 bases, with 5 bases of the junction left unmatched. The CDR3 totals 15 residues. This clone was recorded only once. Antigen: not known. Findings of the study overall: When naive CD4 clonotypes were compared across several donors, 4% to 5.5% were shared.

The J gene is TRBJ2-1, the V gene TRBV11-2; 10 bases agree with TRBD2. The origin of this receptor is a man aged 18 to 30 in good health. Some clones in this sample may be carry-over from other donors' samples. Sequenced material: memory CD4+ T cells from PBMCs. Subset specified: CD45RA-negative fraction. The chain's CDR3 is CASSLAAGGPYEQFF. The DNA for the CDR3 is TGTGCCAGCAGCTTAGCAGCGGGAGGGCCCTATGAGCAGTTCTTC.